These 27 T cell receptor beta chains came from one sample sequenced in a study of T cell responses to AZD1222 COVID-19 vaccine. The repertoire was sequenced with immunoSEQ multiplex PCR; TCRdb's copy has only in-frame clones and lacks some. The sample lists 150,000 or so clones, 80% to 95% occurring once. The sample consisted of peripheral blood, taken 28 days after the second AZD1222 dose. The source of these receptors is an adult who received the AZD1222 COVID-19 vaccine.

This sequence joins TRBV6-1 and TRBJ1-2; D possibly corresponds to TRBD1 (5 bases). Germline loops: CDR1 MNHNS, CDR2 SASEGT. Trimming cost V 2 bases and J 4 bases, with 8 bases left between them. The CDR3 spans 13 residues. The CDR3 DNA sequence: TGTGCCAGCAGTGAACAGGGACTCTATGGCTACACCTTC. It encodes CASSEQGLYGYTF.

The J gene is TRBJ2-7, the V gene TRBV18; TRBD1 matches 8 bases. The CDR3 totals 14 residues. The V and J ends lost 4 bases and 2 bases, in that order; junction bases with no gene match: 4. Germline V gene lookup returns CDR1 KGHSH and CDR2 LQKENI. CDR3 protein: CASSRETGAYEQYF. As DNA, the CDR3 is TGTGCCAGCTCACGGGAGACAGGGGCCTACGAGCAGTACTTC.

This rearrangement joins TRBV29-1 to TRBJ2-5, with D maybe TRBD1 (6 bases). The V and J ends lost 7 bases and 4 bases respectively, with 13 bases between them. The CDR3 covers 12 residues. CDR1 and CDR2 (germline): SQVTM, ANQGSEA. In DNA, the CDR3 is TGCAGCGCCGCACAGGGACGAGAGACCCAGTACTTC. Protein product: CSAAQGRETQYF. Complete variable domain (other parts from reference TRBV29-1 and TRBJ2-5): SAVISQKPSRDICQRGTSLTIQCQVDSQVTMMFWYRQQPGQSLTLIATANQGSEATYESGFVIDKFPISRPNLTFSTLTVSNMSPEDSSIYLCSAAQGRETQYFGPGTRLLVL.

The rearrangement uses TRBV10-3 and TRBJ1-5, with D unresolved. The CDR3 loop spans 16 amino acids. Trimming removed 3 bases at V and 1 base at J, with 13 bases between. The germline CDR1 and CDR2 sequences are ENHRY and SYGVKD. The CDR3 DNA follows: TGTGCCATCAGTGAAGGGCGAACGGGCAGCAATCAGCCCCAGCATTTT. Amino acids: CAISEGRTGSNQPQHF.

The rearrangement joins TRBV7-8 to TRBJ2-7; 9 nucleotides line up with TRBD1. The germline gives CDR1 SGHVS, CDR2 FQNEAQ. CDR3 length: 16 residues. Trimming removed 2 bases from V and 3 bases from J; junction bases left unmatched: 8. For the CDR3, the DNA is TGTGCCAGCAGCTTAATACCCGGGACAGGGATCTACGAGCAGTACTTC. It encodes CASSLIPGTGIYEQYF.

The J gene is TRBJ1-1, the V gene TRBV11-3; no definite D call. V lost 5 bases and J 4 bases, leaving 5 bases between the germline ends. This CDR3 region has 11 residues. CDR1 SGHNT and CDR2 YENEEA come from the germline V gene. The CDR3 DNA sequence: TGTGCCAGCAGCCGGGGCACTGAAGCTTTCTTT. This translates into CASSRGTEAFF.

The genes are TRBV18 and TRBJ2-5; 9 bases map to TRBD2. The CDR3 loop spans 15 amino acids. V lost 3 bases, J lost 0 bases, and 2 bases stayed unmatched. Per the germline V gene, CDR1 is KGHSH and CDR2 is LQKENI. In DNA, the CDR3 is TGTGCCAGCTCACCTATAGCGGGAGACCAAGAGACCCAGTACTTC. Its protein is CASSPIAGDQETQYF.

The CDR3 DNA reads as TGTGCCAGCAGTTACGGCGGAACAGGGGTTGGGGAGACCCAGTACTTC. It specifies CASSYGGTGVGETQYF. The chain links TRBV6-5 to TRBJ2-5; 7 bases fit TRBD1. V shed 2 bases and J 5 bases; nucleotides not matched to a gene: 11. Per the germline V gene, CDR1 is MNHEY and CDR2 is SVGAGI. CDR3 length: 16 amino acids.

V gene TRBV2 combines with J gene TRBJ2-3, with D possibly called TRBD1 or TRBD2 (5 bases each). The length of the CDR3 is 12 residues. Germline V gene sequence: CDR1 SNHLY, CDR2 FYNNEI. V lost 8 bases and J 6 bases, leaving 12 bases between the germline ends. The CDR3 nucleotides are TGTGCCAGCTCCACCGAGGGGGATACGCAGTATTTT. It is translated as CASSTEGDTQYF.

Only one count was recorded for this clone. For the CDR3, the DNA is TGTGCCAGCAGTTTTATCGGGGGCCTCACCGGGGAGCTGTTTTTT. As protein: CASSFIGGLTGELFF. J is TRBJ2-2 and V is TRBV28, with D perhaps TRBD1 or TRBD2 (6 bases each). Germline loops: CDR1 MDHEN, CDR2 SYDVKM. V gave up 3 bases and J gave up 4 bases, with 12 bases separating them. The CDR3 has 15 residues.

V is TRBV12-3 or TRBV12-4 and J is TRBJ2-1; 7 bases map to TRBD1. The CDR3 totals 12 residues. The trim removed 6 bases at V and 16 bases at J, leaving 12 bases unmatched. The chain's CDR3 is CASSDRVDWAFF. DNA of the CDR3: TGTGCCAGCAGCGACAGGGTGGACTGGGCTTTCTTC.

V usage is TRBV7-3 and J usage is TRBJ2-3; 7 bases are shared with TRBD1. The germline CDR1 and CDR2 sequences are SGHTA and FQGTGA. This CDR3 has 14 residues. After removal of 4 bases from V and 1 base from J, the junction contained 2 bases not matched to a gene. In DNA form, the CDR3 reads TGTGCCAGCAGCTGGACAGGCGGCACAGATACGCAGTATTTT. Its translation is CASSWTGGTDTQYF.

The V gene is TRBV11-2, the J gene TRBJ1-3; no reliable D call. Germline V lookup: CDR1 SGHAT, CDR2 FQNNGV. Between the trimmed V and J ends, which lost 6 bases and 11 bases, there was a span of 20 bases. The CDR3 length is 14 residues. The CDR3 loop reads CASSGVAGQYAIYF. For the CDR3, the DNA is TGTGCCAGCAGTGGGGTGGCGGGTCAGTACGCCATATATTTT.

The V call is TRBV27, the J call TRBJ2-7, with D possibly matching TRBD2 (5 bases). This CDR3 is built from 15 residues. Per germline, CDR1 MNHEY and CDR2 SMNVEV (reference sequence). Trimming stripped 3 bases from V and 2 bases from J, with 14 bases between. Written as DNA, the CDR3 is TGTGCCAGCAGTTTTAGCGACCGATTAACCTACGAGCAGTACTTC. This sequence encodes CASSFSDRLTYEQYF.

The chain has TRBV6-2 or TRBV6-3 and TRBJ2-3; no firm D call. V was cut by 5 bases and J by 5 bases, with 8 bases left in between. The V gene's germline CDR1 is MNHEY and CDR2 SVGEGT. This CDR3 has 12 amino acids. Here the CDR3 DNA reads TGTGCCAGCAGTCCCTCTAGAGATACGCAGTATTTT. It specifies CASSPSRDTQYF.

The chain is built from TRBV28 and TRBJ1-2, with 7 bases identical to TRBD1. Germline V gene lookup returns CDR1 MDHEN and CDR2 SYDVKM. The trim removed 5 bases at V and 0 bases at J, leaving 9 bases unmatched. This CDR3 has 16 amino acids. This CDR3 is CASSLGGDRSNYGYTF. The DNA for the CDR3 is TGTGCCAGCAGTCTCGGAGGGGACAGATCTAACTATGGCTACACCTTC.

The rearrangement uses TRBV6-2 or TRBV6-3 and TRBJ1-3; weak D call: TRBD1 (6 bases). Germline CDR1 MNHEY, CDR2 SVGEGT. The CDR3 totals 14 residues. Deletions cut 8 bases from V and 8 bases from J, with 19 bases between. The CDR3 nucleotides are TGTGCCAGCGGCCCGGGGGCCAGGGGCCACACCATATATTTT. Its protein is CASGPGARGHTIYF.

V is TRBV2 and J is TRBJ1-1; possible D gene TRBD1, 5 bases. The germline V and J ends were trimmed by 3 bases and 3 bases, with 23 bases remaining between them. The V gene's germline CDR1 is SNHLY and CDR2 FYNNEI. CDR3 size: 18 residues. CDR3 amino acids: CASSDPIPGAAKDTEAFF. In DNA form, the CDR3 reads TGTGCCAGCAGTGACCCAATCCCTGGGGCAGCGAAAGACACTGAAGCTTTCTTT. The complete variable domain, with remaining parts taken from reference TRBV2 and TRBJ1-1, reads EPEVTQTPSHQVTQMGQEVILRCVPISNHLYFYWYRQILGQKVEFLVSFYNNEISEKSEIFDDQFSVERPDGSNFTLKIRSTKLEDSAMYFCASSDPIPGAAKDTEAFFGQGTRLTVV.

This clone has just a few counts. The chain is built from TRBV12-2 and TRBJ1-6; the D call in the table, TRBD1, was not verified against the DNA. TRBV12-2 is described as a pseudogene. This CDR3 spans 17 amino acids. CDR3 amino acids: CASRLPTADRGNSPLHF. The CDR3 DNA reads TGTGCAAGTCGCTTACCGACGGCGGACAGGGGTAATTCACCCCTCCACTTT.

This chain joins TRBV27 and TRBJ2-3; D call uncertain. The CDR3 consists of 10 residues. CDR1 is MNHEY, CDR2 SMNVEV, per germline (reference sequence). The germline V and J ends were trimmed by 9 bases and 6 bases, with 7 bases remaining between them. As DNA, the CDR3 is TGTGCCAGTTGGGGTGATACGCAGTATTTT. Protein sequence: CASWGDTQYF.

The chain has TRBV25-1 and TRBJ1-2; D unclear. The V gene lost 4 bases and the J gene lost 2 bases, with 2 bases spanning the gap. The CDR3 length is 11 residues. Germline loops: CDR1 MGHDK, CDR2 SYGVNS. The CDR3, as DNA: TGTGCCAGCAGTGGGAACTATGGCTACACCTTC. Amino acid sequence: CASSGNYGYTF.

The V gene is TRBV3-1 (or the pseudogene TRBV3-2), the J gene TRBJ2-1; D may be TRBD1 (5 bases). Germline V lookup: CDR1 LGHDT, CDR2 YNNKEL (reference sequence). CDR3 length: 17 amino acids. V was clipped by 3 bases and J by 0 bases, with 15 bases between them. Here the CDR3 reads CASSHHGAVSSYNEQFF. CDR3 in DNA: TGTGCCAGCAGCCATCATGGGGCGGTGAGCTCCTACAATGAGCAGTTCTTC.

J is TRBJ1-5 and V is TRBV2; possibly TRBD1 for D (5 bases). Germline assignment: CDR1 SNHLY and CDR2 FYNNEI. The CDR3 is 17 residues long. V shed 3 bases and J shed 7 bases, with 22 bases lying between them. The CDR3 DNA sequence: TGTGCCAGCAGTGAGGGCTTTGGGGCAGTATTATCCCAGCCCCAGCATTTT. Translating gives CASSEGFGAVLSQPQHF.

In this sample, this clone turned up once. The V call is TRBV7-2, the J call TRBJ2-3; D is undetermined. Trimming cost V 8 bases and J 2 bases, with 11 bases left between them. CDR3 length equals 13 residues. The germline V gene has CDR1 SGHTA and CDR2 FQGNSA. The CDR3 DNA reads TGTGCCAGCGCATCACAGAACACAGATACGCAGTATTTT. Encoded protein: CASASQNTDTQYF.

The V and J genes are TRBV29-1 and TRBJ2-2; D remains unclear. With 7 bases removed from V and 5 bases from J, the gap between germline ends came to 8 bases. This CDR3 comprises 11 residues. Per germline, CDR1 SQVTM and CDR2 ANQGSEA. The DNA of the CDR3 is TGCAGCGGCGGATTTACCGGGGAGCTGTTTTTT. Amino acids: CSGGFTGELFF.

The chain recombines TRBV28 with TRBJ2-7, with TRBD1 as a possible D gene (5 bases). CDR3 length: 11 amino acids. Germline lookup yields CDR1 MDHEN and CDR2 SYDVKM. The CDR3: CAAKGSYEQYF. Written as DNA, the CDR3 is TGTGCTGCCAAGGGGTCCTACGAGCAGTACTTC.

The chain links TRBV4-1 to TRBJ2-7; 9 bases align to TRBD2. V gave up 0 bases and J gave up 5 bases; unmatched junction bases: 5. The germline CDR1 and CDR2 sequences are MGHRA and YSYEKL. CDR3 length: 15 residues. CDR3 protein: CASSQERGGAHEQYF. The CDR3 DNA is TGCGCCAGCAGCCAAGAACGCGGGGGGGCTCACGAGCAGTACTTC.